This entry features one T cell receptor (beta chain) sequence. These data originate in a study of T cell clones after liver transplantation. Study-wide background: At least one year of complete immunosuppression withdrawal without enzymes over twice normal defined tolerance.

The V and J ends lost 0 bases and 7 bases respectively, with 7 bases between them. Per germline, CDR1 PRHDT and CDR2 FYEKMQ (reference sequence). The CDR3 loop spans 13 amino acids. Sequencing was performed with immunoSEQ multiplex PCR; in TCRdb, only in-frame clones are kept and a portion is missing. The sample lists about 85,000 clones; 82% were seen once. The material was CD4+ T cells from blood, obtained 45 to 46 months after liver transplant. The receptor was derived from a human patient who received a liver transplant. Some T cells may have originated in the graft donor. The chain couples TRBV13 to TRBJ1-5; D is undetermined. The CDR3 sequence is CASSLGPSQPQHF. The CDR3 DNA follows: TGTGCCAGCAGCTTAGGCCCGAGCCAGCCCCAGCATTTT.